The sample holds many counts of the clone carrying this TCR beta chain. The source of the sample is a study of T cells after yellow fever vaccination. Deletions cut 3 bases from V and 8 bases from J, with 17 bases between. This CDR3 has 16 amino acids. MiXCR, applied by TCRdb to the 5' RACE reads, yields one record per CDR3 protein. The profile shows 280,000 or so distinct CDR3 sequences, roughly 9% of them singletons. The chain combines TRBV12-3 or TRBV12-4 with TRBJ1-6; D is unclear. Sequenced material: CD4+ T cells sorted from PBMCs, taken 5 days after the yellow fever booster vaccination. This clonotype was obtained from a man aged 18-30 years who received the YFV17D yellow fever vaccine. This chain's CDR3 is CASSFGRRKADSPLHF. CDR3 coding DNA: TGTGCCAGCAGTTTTGGGCGGCGAAAAGCAGATTCACCCCTCCACTTT.